These 16 T cell receptor beta chains were all obtained from the same sample, sequenced in a study of cytomegalovirus exposure and HLA in healthy donors. The PCR employed 60 Vbeta primers together with 13 Jbeta primers. Assay used: immunoSEQ multiplex PCR; TCRdb lists only in-frame clones, some missing. Of 200,000 or so clones in the sample, approximately 80% were seen once. Sequenced material: PBMCs. These receptors came from a boy aged 2 to 10 in good health and CMV-seronegative.

In this sample, this clone turned up once. This chain links TRBV5-4 with TRBJ2-2; weak D call: TRBD1 (6 bases). This CDR3 comprises 14 residues. CDR1 is SGHNT, CDR2 YYREEE, per germline (reference sequence). V gave up 5 bases and J gave up 6 bases, with 14 bases separating them. The CDR3 sequence is CASSPYRVAGELFF. CDR3 coding DNA: TGTGCCAGCAGTCCATACAGGGTGGCCGGGGAGCTGTTTTTT.

This clone was recorded once. The chain recombines TRBV4-3 with TRBJ1-3; 7 nucleotides match TRBD1. This CDR3 has 16 amino acids. V lost 0 bases, J lost 2 bases, and 4 bases stayed unmatched. Germline V gene data show CDR1 as LGHNA and CDR2 as YSLEER. CDR3 nucleotides: TGCGCCAGCAGCCAAGATCACAGGGGACCTGGAAACACCATATATTTT. Protein: CASSQDHRGPGNTIYF.

V and J are TRBV29-1 and TRBJ1-2; perhaps TRBD1 as D (5 bases). The CDR3 totals 12 residues. Per germline, CDR1 SQVTM and CDR2 ANQGSEA. Trimming left V 3 bases short and J 8 bases short, with 13 bases between. The CDR3 region has the DNA TGCAGCGTTGACGTTAGGGCAGGGGGCTACACCTTC. Its translation: CSVDVRAGGYTF.

V is TRBV4-3 and J is TRBJ1-3; D gene ambiguous. Trimming left V 4 bases short and J 4 bases short, with 23 bases between. This CDR3 is 18 amino acids long. The germline gives CDR1 LGHNA, CDR2 YSLEER. The chain's CDR3 is CASSPAFGLQAWGNTIYF. The CDR3 nucleotides read TGCGCCAGCAGCCCAGCATTTGGACTGCAGGCATGGGGAAACACCATATATTTT.

The chain recombines TRBV2 with TRBJ1-2; D is possibly TRBD1 (6 bases). The germline V and J ends were trimmed by 11 bases and 6 bases, with 25 bases remaining between them. This CDR3 is 15 amino acids long. The germline V gene encodes CDR1 SNHLY and CDR2 FYNNEI. CDR3 nucleotide sequence: TGTGCCGGCAAGGCGGGGGGCGCGAAAGGTAATGGCTACACCTTC. This translates into CAGKAGGAKGNGYTF. Based on the CDR3 plus reference TRBV2 and TRBJ1-2, the full variable domain is EPEVTQTPSHQVTQMGQEVILRCVPISNHLYFYWYRQILGQKVEFLVSFYNNEISEKSEIFDDQFSVERPDGSNFTLKIRSTKLEDSAMYFCAGKAGGAKGNGYTFGSGTRLTVV.

J is TRBJ2-5 and V is TRBV6-5; 7 nucleotides match TRBD2. The germline V gene has CDR1 MNHEY and CDR2 SVGAGI. The CDR3 consists of 14 residues. The junction had 8 bases not matched to a gene; V was cut back by 8 bases and J by 2 bases. The CDR3 loop reads CASGGGSGQETQYF. The CDR3 DNA reads TGTGCCAGCGGGGGGGGGAGCGGGCAAGAGACCCAGTACTTC.

V and J are TRBV7-9 and TRBJ1-4; the D gene is possibly TRBD1 (5 bases). Germline V CDR1 and CDR2: SEHNR, FQNEAQ (reference sequence). V shed 5 bases and J shed 7 bases, with 23 bases lying between them. The CDR3 has 17 amino acids. CDR3 loop: CASSPPLKQEGVEKLFF. CDR3 in DNA: TGTGCCAGCAGCCCACCGTTAAAACAGGAGGGCGTTGAAAAACTGTTTTTT.

The chain recombines TRBV10-3 with TRBJ2-1, with D possibly TRBD2 on 6 matching bases. Trimming took off 2 bases at V and 3 bases at J, with 14 bases between the two ends. CDR1 and CDR2 (germline): ENHRY, SYGVKD. This CDR3 is built from 16 residues. CDR3 nucleotides: TGTGCCATCAGTGAGAGGAAGACCGGGGGCTACAATGAGCAGTTCTTC. Amino acid sequence: CAISERKTGGYNEQFF.

V usage is TRBV11-2 and J usage is TRBJ2-7; 9 nucleotides line up with TRBD1. This CDR3 has 16 residues. Germline loops: CDR1 SGHAT, CDR2 FQNNGV. The V segment lost 5 bases and the J segment 6 bases; nucleotides outside the gene matches: 14. CDR3 nucleotide sequence: TGTGCCAGCAGCGCCCGGATTCCGGGACAGGGTGGCGAGCAGTACTTC. Its translation is CASSARIPGQGGEQYF.

V is TRBV6-5 and J is TRBJ1-2; tentative D call: TRBD1 (6 bases). CDR1 is MNHEY and CDR2 is SVGAGI in the germline V gene. This CDR3 comprises 13 residues. V dropped 8 bases and J dropped 5 bases, with 15 bases sitting between them. The CDR3 loop reads CASAGDGSYGYTF. CDR3 DNA: TGTGCCAGCGCAGGGGATGGTTCTTATGGCTACACCTTC.

This sequence joins TRBV5-1 and TRBJ2-1; D possibly corresponds to TRBD2 (6 bases). The CDR3 contains 14 residues. Germline V CDR1 and CDR2: SGHRS, YFSETQ. V was clipped by 4 bases and J by 10 bases, with 18 bases between them. The DNA for the CDR3 is TGCGCCAGCAGCGTTCCCACGCGGGGTCAGGAGCAGTTCTTC. Its protein product is CASSVPTRGQEQFF.

This clone came up a few times. The V gene is TRBV6-5, the J gene TRBJ1-1; 11 bases align to TRBD1. CDR1 and CDR2 from the germline V gene are MNHEY and SVGAGI. The ends lost 5 bases at V and 3 bases at J; junction bases unmatched: 2. The CDR3 contains 14 residues. In nucleotides, the CDR3 is TGTGCCAGCAGTCGGGACAGGGGGGACACTGAAGCTTTCTTT. Its translation is CASSRDRGDTEAFF.

The chain is built from TRBV5-1 and TRBJ1-2; D unresolved. Trimming stripped 0 bases from V and 2 bases from J, with 8 bases between. The CDR3 has 14 residues. Germline V gene data show CDR1 as SGHRS and CDR2 as YFSETQ. The CDR3 here is CASSLAEANYGYTF. DNA of the CDR3: TGCGCCAGCAGCTTGGCCGAGGCGAACTATGGCTACACCTTC.

The chain couples TRBV18 to TRBJ1-2, with TRBD1 matching over 10 bases. V lost 0 bases to trimming and J lost 7 bases; unmatched junction nucleotides: 5. Germline lookup yields CDR1 KGHSH and CDR2 LQKENI. This CDR3 has 15 residues. The CDR3 nucleotides read TGTGCCAGCTCACCACCCGGGACAGGGGCCTCTGGCTACACCTTC. This sequence encodes CASSPPGTGASGYTF.

V is TRBV10-3 and J is TRBJ2-5; TRBD2 aligns across 10 bases. The CDR3 contains 15 residues. V shed 5 bases and J 5 bases; nucleotides not matched to a gene: 8. Germline values: CDR1 ENHRY, CDR2 SYGVKD. The DNA for the CDR3 is TGTGCCATCAGTTCGACGGGACTAGCGACGGAGACCCAGTACTTC. As protein: CAISSTGLATETQYF.

Turning to this clone: One end of the junction does not line up with germline, which may come from a read error. The chain is built from TRBV5-1 and TRBJ1-2; a weak D match, TRBD1 (6 bases). The CDR3 covers 16 residues. Germline-derived CDR1 and CDR2 are SGHRS and YFSETQ. The CDR3 reads CTSSLEPGAPPYGYTF. The CDR3 DNA follows: TGCACCAGCAGCTTGGAGCCAGGGGCCCCCCCCTATGGCTACACCTTC. Complete variable domain (other parts from reference TRBV5-1 and TRBJ1-2): KAGVTQTPRYLIKTRGQQVTLSCSPISGHRSVSWYQQTPGQGLQFLFEYFSETQRNKGNFPGRFSGRQFSNSRSEMNVSTLELGDSALYLCTSSLEPGAPPYGYTFGSGTRLTVV.